Listed below are T cell receptor beta chains from one sample, sequenced in a study of cytomegalovirus exposure and HLA in healthy donors. Measured with immunoSEQ multiplex PCR; TCRdb has only the in-frame clones, and not every one. The sample records 100,000 to 150,000 clones, roughly a tenth being singletons. The specimen sequenced was PBMCs. These receptors were taken from a young woman in good health and CMV-seropositive. CDR3s include the opening cysteine and the closing phenylalanine or tryptophan. The order of the fields is V gene, D gene, J gene, clone size, CDR3 DNA, CDR3 protein. The D gene is left open where the match is weak. Not all rows give a size; the values are once, few, many and, for expanded clones, a class.

v_call: TRBV6-1; d_call: .; j_call: TRBJ1-5; clone_size: few; cdr3_nt: TGTGCCAGCTCCACAGACCCTTTCAATCAGCCCCAGCATTTT; cdr3_aa: CASSTDPFNQPQHF
v_call: TRBV28; d_call: TRBD1; j_call: TRBJ1-2; clone_size: few; cdr3_nt: TGTGCCACCGGGGACAGGGGAAGAAATGGCTACACCTTC; cdr3_aa: CATGDRGRNGYTF
v_call: TRBV6-1; d_call: TRBD2; j_call: TRBJ2-1; clone_size: few; cdr3_nt: TGTGCCAGCAGTGACCTAGCGGGAGACCCTAATGAGCAGTTCTTC; cdr3_aa: CASSDLAGDPNEQFF
v_call: TRBV19; d_call: .; j_call: TRBJ1-1; clone_size: .; cdr3_nt: TGTGCCAGTAGTATTAGTGAAACTGAAGCTTTCTTT; cdr3_aa: CASSISETEAFF
v_call: TRBV25-1; d_call: TRBD1; j_call: TRBJ2-2; clone_size: few; cdr3_nt: TGTGCCAGCAGGGGGACAGGGATCCTCACCGGGGAGCTGTTTTTT; cdr3_aa: CASRGTGILTGELFF
v_call: TRBV7-3; d_call: .; j_call: TRBJ2-3; clone_size: few; cdr3_nt: TGTGCCAGCAGCTTAACTCGGCGGGACTCAGATACGCAGTATTTT; cdr3_aa: CASSLTRRDSDTQYF
v_call: TRBV27; d_call: .; j_call: TRBJ2-1; clone_size: .; cdr3_nt: TGTGCCAGCAGGGGGACAAACTACAATGAGCAGTTCTTC; cdr3_aa: CASRGTNYNEQFF
v_call: TRBV7-6; d_call: .; j_call: TRBJ2-5; clone_size: .; cdr3_nt: TGTGCCAGCAGTTCGCGGGACTCCCAAGAGACCCAGTACTTC; cdr3_aa: CASSSRDSQETQYF
v_call: TRBV30; d_call: .; j_call: TRBJ1-2; clone_size: few; cdr3_nt: TGTGCCCTATCTCCCGCGATCTATGGCTACACCTTC; cdr3_aa: CALSPAIYGYTF
v_call: TRBV27; d_call: .; j_call: TRBJ1-2; clone_size: .; cdr3_nt: TGTGCCAGCAGTAGAGGGGGGGGCGGGATAGATGGCTACACCTTC; cdr3_aa: CASSRGGGGIDGYTF
v_call: TRBV30; d_call: .; j_call: TRBJ1-1; clone_size: few; cdr3_nt: TGTGCCTGGCAGAAGGGGACTGAAGCTTTCTTT; cdr3_aa: CAWQKGTEAFF
v_call: TRBV5-6; d_call: .; j_call: TRBJ1-2; clone_size: .; cdr3_nt: TGTGCCAGCAGGGCCCCGGCCAGGGGCGATGGCTACACCTTC; cdr3_aa: CASRAPARGDGYTF
v_call: TRBV19; d_call: TRBD2; j_call: TRBJ2-3; clone_size: few; cdr3_nt: TGTGCCAGTAGTATCTCGCTAGCGGGAGGCCCTTCTTTT; cdr3_aa: CASSISLAGGPSF
v_call: TRBV10-3; d_call: TRBD2; j_call: TRBJ2-7; clone_size: few; cdr3_nt: TGTGCCATCAGTGGTAGCGGGAGTAACTACGAGCAGTACTTC; cdr3_aa: CAISGSGSNYEQYF
v_call: TRBV15; d_call: .; j_call: TRBJ1-5; clone_size: few; cdr3_nt: TGTGCCACCAGCAGGCGGTGGGGCAATCAGCCCCAGCATTTT; cdr3_aa: CATSRRWGNQPQHF
v_call: TRBV6-1; d_call: TRBD1; j_call: TRBJ1-2; clone_size: few; cdr3_nt: TGTGCCAGCAGTGAATACCCGGACAGGAGCTATGGCTACACCTTC; cdr3_aa: CASSEYPDRSYGYTF
v_call: TRBV10-3; d_call: TRBD2; j_call: TRBJ2-7; clone_size: .; cdr3_nt: TGTGCCAGCACCCGGGAGGGAAGCTCCTACGAGCAGTACTTC; cdr3_aa: CASTREGSSYEQYF
v_call: TRBV2; d_call: .; j_call: TRBJ1-2; clone_size: few; cdr3_nt: TGTGCCAGCAGTGAAAGGGGGAAACGTGGCTACACCTTC; cdr3_aa: CASSERGKRGYTF